This is a list of T cell receptor beta chains from one sample in a study of control samples from healthy donors and cancer patients. TCRdb's table, derived via immunoSEQ multiplex PCR, lists solely in-frame clones and lacks some. The sample data list around 190,000 clones. The sample was blood. The receptors shown here come from a woman between 25 and 40 years old in good health. CDR3s include the opening cysteine and the closing phenylalanine or tryptophan. The D gene is left open where the match is weak.

cdr3_nt cdr3_aa d_call v_call cdr3_length j_call
TGTGCCAGCAGTGGATTAGCGGGGGGGCCTTCCTCCTACGAGCAGTACTTC CASSGLAGGPSSYEQYF TRBD2 TRBV6-4 17 TRBJ2-7
TGTGCCAGTATGTCACGTGGAGACACTGAAGCTTTCTTT CASMSRGDTEAFF - TRBV19 13 TRBJ1-1
TGCGCCAGCACGACTAGCGCTGGAAACATTCAGTACTTC CASTTSAGNIQYF TRBD2 TRBV10-2 13 TRBJ2-4
TGTGCCAGCAGTTACTCGGGGGTGGATGAAGCTTTCTTT CASSYSGVDEAFF - TRBV6-6 13 TRBJ1-1
TGTGCCAGCATTGGGGGGGTGCGCACAGATACGCAGTATTTT CASIGGVRTDTQYF TRBD2 TRBV7-9 14 TRBJ2-3
TGTGCCAGTCGTCCACGGGGGGCCAGCAATCAGCCCCAGCATTTT CASRPRGASNQPQHF - TRBV6-5 15 TRBJ1-5
TGTGCCAGCAGTTACTCCCCCGTGGCCACAGATACGCAGTATTTT CASSYSPVATDTQYF - TRBV6-5 15 TRBJ2-3
TGTGCCAGCAGCTCCGGACAGGGGGCGGATGGCTACACCTTC CASSSGQGADGYTF TRBD1 TRBV7-2 14 TRBJ1-2
TGTGCCAGCAGTTCCGGTCAGCCCCAGCATTTT CASSSGQPQHF - TRBV28 11 TRBJ1-5
TGTGCCAGTAGGATCAACCTCGGGACAGTCAACACCGGGGAGCTGTTTTTT CASRINLGTVNTGELFF TRBD1 TRBV19 17 TRBJ2-2
TGTGCCAGCAGTGAACGCCGTCAGGGCCTCCACTTT CASSERRQGLHF - TRBV2 12 TRBJ1-6
TGCAGCGTCCTCGGACAGGCAGGTGAGCAGTTCTTC CSVLGQAGEQFF TRBD1 TRBV29-1 12 TRBJ2-1
TGTGCCAGCAGCTTGGGACTGCCCACCTACGAGCAGTACTTC CASSLGLPTYEQYF - TRBV7-9 14 TRBJ2-7
TGCGCCAGCAGCCCGGGACAGGGAAACTATGGCTACACCTTC CASSPGQGNYGYTF TRBD1 TRBV5-1 14 TRBJ1-2
TGTGCCATCAGTGGAGGCCCCAGGCAGAAGCTAATGAACACTGAAGCTTTCTTT CAISGGPRQKLMNTEAFF - TRBV10-3 18 TRBJ1-1
TGTGCCAGCAGCCCCACTGGGGGACTAGATCCCTCCTACGAGCAGTACTTC CASSPTGGLDPSYEQYF TRBD2 TRBV7-2 17 TRBJ2-7
TGTGCCAGCACGGAGACAGCCTCAAATCAGCCCCAGCATTTT CASTETASNQPQHF - TRBV6-5 14 TRBJ1-5
TGTGCCAGCAGCACACAAGAGAACACTGAAGCTTTCTTT CASSTQENTEAFF - TRBV6-4 13 TRBJ1-1
TGTGCCAGCAGCTTGAGGGGACAGGGTGGCACTGAAGCTTTCTTT CASSLRGQGGTEAFF TRBD1 TRBV5-6 15 TRBJ1-1
TGCGCCAGCACCTCGACAGGGCCCTTTTCAACTAATGAAAAACTGTTTTTT CASTSTGPFSTNEKLFF TRBD1 TRBV5-1 17 TRBJ1-4
TGTGCCAGCAGCTTTCCAATCCGGGACGGCTACGAGCAGTACTTC CASSFPIRDGYEQYF - TRBV7-9 15 TRBJ2-7
TGCGCCAGCAGCTTGGGAAGGCTAGCGGGGGCTGGGGCCAACGTCCTGACTTTC CASSLGRLAGAGANVLTF TRBD2 TRBV5-1 18 TRBJ2-6
TGCGCCAGCAGCCCGGGACAGAACTATGGCTACACCTTC CASSPGQNYGYTF TRBD1 TRBV5-1 13 TRBJ1-2
TGTGCCAGCACCCCAACCGGGAACACTGAAGCTTTCTTT CASTPTGNTEAFF - TRBV12-3/TRBV12-4 13 TRBJ1-1
TGTGCTAGTGGTATGGACAGGGTGAACACTGAAGCTTTCTTT CASGMDRVNTEAFF TRBD1 TRBV12-5 14 TRBJ1-1
TGTGCCAGCAGCCAATACAGGGGCATGGGCACTGAAGCTTTCTTT CASSQYRGMGTEAFF TRBD1 TRBV3-1/TRBV3-2 15 TRBJ1-1
TGCGCCAGCAGCTCCCACAGCTTTAATGAAAAACTGTTTTTT CASSSHSFNEKLFF - TRBV5-1 14 TRBJ1-4
TGTGCCAGCAGCGCGAACAGGGGTAACTATGGCTACACCTTC CASSANRGNYGYTF TRBD1 TRBV13 14 TRBJ1-2
TGTGCCAGCAGCTTTAGGTCTGGAGGACTAAAGCATTTT CASSFRSGGLKHF - TRBV5-6 13 TRBJ1-5
TGCGCCAGCAGCCCCGGACATGTAGACAATGAGCAGTTCTTC CASSPGHVDNEQFF - TRBV5-1 14 TRBJ2-1
TGTGCCAGCAAACCCCAGAACACTGAAGCTTTCTTT CASKPQNTEAFF - TRBV25-1 12 TRBJ1-1
TGTGCCGGCAGCCATGACAGGGGGTTCCTAGACCTGAACACCGGGGAGCTGTTTTTT CAGSHDRGFLDLNTGELFF TRBD1 TRBV3-1/TRBV3-2 19 TRBJ2-2
TGCGCCAGCAGCCAAGGTCGGGCAGGGGGCATAAGGAGCAATCAGCCCCAGCATTTT CASSQGRAGGIRSNQPQHF TRBD1 TRBV4-1 19 TRBJ1-5
TGTGCCAGCAGCCGGACTCGGAACGGCTACACCTTC CASSRTRNGYTF - TRBV7-2 12 TRBJ1-2
TGTGCCAGCAGCTTAGACGTTGTGGGGGGCAGGAGCAATCAGCCCCAGCATTTT CASSLDVVGGRSNQPQHF - TRBV7-9 18 TRBJ1-5
TGCGCCAGCGTCGAGGGGAATACGCAGACCCAGTACTTC CASVEGNTQTQYF - TRBV5-1 13 TRBJ2-5
TGTGCCAGCAGCCTCCCCAAGGCGCCCCCAGGGACCCAGTACTTC CASSLPKAPPGTQYF - TRBV2 15 TRBJ2-5
TGTGCCAGCAGCGGTAGCGGCTGGAGCTCCTACAATGAGCAGTTCTTC CASSGSGWSSYNEQFF - TRBV11-2 16 TRBJ2-1
TGTGCCAGTAGTACCAGCCTGGGACAGGGGGCCGGGGGGACCCAGTACTTC CASSTSLGQGAGGTQYF TRBD1 TRBV19 17 TRBJ2-5
TGTGCCAGCAGCCTTGGGACAGTCCAAGAGACCCAGTACTTC CASSLGTVQETQYF TRBD1 TRBV7-8 14 TRBJ2-5